These 18 T cell receptor beta chains originate from one sample sequenced in a study of shared clonotypes between healthy human individuals. Measured with immunoSEQ multiplex PCR; TCRdb has only the in-frame clones, and not every one. The sample yields approximately 1.1 million clones, 75% to 85% seen once. The sequenced sample consisted of memory CD4+ T cells from PBMCs. As for subset: CD45RA-negative fraction. These TCRs come from a man between 18 and 35 years old in good health. Some clones in this sample may be carry-over from other donors' samples.

V is TRBV28 and J is TRBJ1-5, with D possibly TRBD1 on 6 matching bases. The germline gives CDR1 MDHEN, CDR2 SYDVKM. CDR3 length equals 14 residues. Deletions cut 6 bases from V and 11 bases from J, with 20 bases between. CDR3 sequence reads: CASRLDRKIRSQHF. The CDR3 nucleotides read TGTGCCAGCAGGCTTGACAGGAAGATAAGGTCCCAGCATTTT.

The chain couples TRBV2 to TRBJ1-2, with D possibly TRBD1 on 5 matching bases. V gave up 2 bases and J gave up 4 bases, with 14 bases separating them. The CDR3 length is 15 residues. Germline V gives CDR1 SNHLY, CDR2 FYNNEI. CDR3 DNA: TGTGCCAGCAGTGAATATTCCGGGGGTGGCTATGGCTACACCTTC. Amino acid sequence: CASSEYSGGGYGYTF.

There are many counts of this clone. The CDR3 sequence is CASSLGVQGGGYTF. CDR3 coding DNA: TGTGCCAGCAGCTTAGGTGTACAGGGAGGTGGCTACACCTTC. The chain uses TRBV7-8 and TRBJ1-2, with D tentatively TRBD1 (6 bases). Trimming left V 1 base short and J 7 bases short, with 13 bases between. The CDR3 is made up of 14 amino acids. Germline CDR1 and CDR2: SGHVS and FQNEAQ. Full variable domain (outside the CDR3, taken from reference TRBV7-8 and TRBJ1-2): GAGVSQSPRYKVAKRGQDVALRCDPISGHVSLFWYQQALGQGPEFLTYFQNEAQLDKSGLPSDRFFAERPEGSVSTLKIQRTQQEDSAVYLCASSLGVQGGGYTFGSGTRLTVV.

The V gene is TRBV5-6, the J gene TRBJ2-6; either TRBD1 or TRBD2 may supply D (5 bases each). The V gene lost 4 bases and the J gene lost 4 bases, with 12 bases spanning the gap. The V gene's germline CDR1 is SGHDT and CDR2 YYEEEE. There are 15 residues in the CDR3. This CDR3 is CASSPRGTGANVLTF. CDR3 nucleotide sequence: TGTGCCAGCAGCCCAAGAGGGACGGGGGCCAACGTCCTGACTTTC.

The V call is TRBV5-4, the J call TRBJ2-2; D perhaps matches TRBD2 (6 bases). CDR1 is SGHNT and CDR2 is YYREEE in the germline V gene (reference sequence). The CDR3 has 16 residues. V dropped 0 bases and J dropped 0 bases, with 9 bases sitting between them. The CDR3 nucleotides are TGTGCCAGCAGCTTGGATCCGGGAGCGAACACCGGGGAGCTGTTTTTT. As protein: CASSLDPGANTGELFF. Full variable domain (remainder filled in from reference TRBV5-4 and TRBJ2-2): ETGVTQSPTHLIKTRGQQVTLRCSSQSGHNTVSWYQQALGQGPQFIFQYYREEENGRGNFPPRFSGLQFPNYSSELNVNALELDDSALYLCASSLDPGANTGELFFGEGSRLTVL.

This clone was counted only a few times. V is TRBV6-6 and J is TRBJ1-2, with TRBD1 identical over 11 bases. CDR3 size: 16 residues. V shed 6 bases and J 4 bases; nucleotides not matched to a gene: 10. CDR1 and CDR2 from the germline V gene are MNHNY and SVGAGI (reference sequence). The CDR3 loop reads CASSQDRGQMGYGYTF. As DNA, the CDR3 is TGTGCCAGCAGCCAGGACAGGGGGCAGATGGGCTATGGCTACACCTTC.

This clone was detected once. V gene TRBV5-8 combines with J gene TRBJ2-7; D may be TRBD2 (6 bases). The V and J ends lost 3 bases and 6 bases respectively, with 13 bases between them. There are 13 residues in the CDR3. Per the germline V gene, CDR1 is SGHTS and CDR2 is YDEGEE. In DNA, the CDR3 is TGTGCCAGCAGCTGGGGAGGTGGCGGCGAGCAGTACTTC. It yields the protein CASSWGGGGEQYF.

This clone has just one count. The CDR3 DNA reads TGTGCCAGCACCGGGGACGGCCTTGCCTACGAGCAGTACTTC. It translates to CASTGDGLAYEQYF. The J gene is TRBJ2-7, the V gene TRBV19; possibly TRBD1 or TRBD2 for D (5 bases each). This CDR3 spans 14 amino acids. Trimming stripped 9 bases from V and 2 bases from J, with 17 bases between. Germline assignment: CDR1 LNHDA and CDR2 SQIVND (reference sequence).

The chain recombines TRBV10-3 with TRBJ1-2, with TRBD1 as a possible D gene (6 bases). Germline V gene lookup returns CDR1 ENHRY and CDR2 SYGVKD. This CDR3 region has 14 residues. With 4 bases removed from V and 3 bases from J, the gap between germline ends came to 12 bases. The CDR3 reads CAISAGGEYYGYTF. CDR3 DNA sequence: TGTGCCATCAGTGCGGGGGGCGAATACTATGGCTACACCTTC.

This clone was observed many times. V gene TRBV12-5 combines with J gene TRBJ2-1, with 12 bases identical to TRBD2. V was clipped by 1 base and J by 7 bases; unmatched bases: 11. Germline V gene data show CDR1 as LGHNT and CDR2 as FRNRAP. This CDR3 spans 18 amino acids. CDR3 sequence: CASGLARLAGEGGNEQFF. Here the CDR3 DNA reads TGTGCTAGTGGTTTGGCCCGACTAGCGGGAGAGGGGGGGAATGAGCAGTTCTTC.

The V and J genes are TRBV4-1 and TRBJ2-2, with 7 bases that match TRBD2. J gave up 1 base and V 0 bases, and 2 bases lay outside the gene matches. CDR3 length: 16 residues. Germline V gene lookup returns CDR1 MGHRA and CDR2 YSYEKL. The CDR3 region is CASSQDGGRNTGELFF. CDR3 nucleotides: TGCGCCAGCAGCCAAGATGGCGGGAGGAACACCGGGGAGCTGTTTTTT.

The chain combines TRBV7-3 with TRBJ1-1; D ambiguous. Trimming cost V 3 bases and J 0 bases, with 5 bases left between them. There are 13 residues in the CDR3. Germline CDR1 SGHTA, CDR2 FQGTGA. CDR3: CASSFNLNTEAFF. As DNA, the CDR3 is TGTGCCAGCAGCTTTAACCTGAACACTGAAGCTTTCTTT.

V and J are TRBV5-1 and TRBJ2-2; D call uncertain. CDR1 and CDR2 from the germline V gene are SGHRS and YFSETQ. The CDR3 sequence is 14 residues long. The ends were cut back, 3 bases at V and 0 bases at J, with 6 bases in the middle. CDR3 sequence: CASSSTTNTGELFF. The CDR3, as DNA: TGCGCCAGCAGCTCTACTACGAACACCGGGGAGCTGTTTTTT.

The V call is TRBV30, the J call TRBJ2-5, with TRBD1 matching over 9 bases. The CDR3 is 15 residues long. The V gene end was trimmed by 5 bases and the J gene end by 1 base; junction bases not matched to a gene: 8. The germline gives CDR1 GTSNPN, CDR2 SVGIG (reference sequence). In nucleotides, the CDR3 is TGTGCCTGGGGGACCGGGACAGGGCCCCAAGAGACCCAGTACTTC. Translated: CAWGTGTGPQETQYF. The variable domain in full, completed from reference TRBV30 and TRBJ2-5, reads SQTIHQWPATLVQPVGSPLSLECTVEGTSNPNLYWYRQAAGRGLQLLFYSVGIGQISSEVPQNLSASRPQDRQFILSSKKLLLSDSGFYLCAWGTGTGPQETQYFGPGTRLLVL.

The chain joins TRBV5-1 to TRBJ2-7; no firm D call. CDR3 length equals 13 residues. V was pared by 0 bases and J by 4 bases, with 8 bases between. Germline V gene data show CDR1 as SGHRS and CDR2 as YFSETQ. The CDR3 here is CASSLEPGYEQYF. As DNA, the CDR3 is TGCGCCAGCAGCTTGGAGCCCGGGTACGAGCAGTACTTC.

In this sample, this clone turned up many times. The gene calls are TRBV28 and TRBJ2-4; D is possibly TRBD2 (5 bases). Trimming pared 5 bases from V and 0 bases from J, leaving 14 bases between. The CDR3 sequence is 16 residues long. Germline V CDR1 and CDR2: MDHEN, SYDVKM. CDR3 in DNA: TGTGCCAGCAGTCGACCCCTGGCGGGAGCCAAAAACATTCAGTACTTC. It translates to CASSRPLAGAKNIQYF.

The CDR3 region is CASSLGQALNTGELFF. CDR3 in DNA: TGTGCCAGCAGCTTAGGACAGGCCCTGAACACCGGGGAGCTGTTTTTT. The genes are TRBV11-3 and TRBJ2-2; TRBD1 is a possible D gene (6 bases). Germline lookup yields CDR1 SGHNT and CDR2 YENEEA. The CDR3 is 16 amino acids. Trimming removed 1 base at V and 1 base at J, with 10 bases between.

The J gene is TRBJ2-2, the V gene TRBV4-1, with a tentative D call TRBD2 (6 bases). Germline V gene lookup returns CDR1 MGHRA and CDR2 YSYEKL. This CDR3 contains 15 residues. V was cut by 0 bases and J by 6 bases, with 11 bases left in between. The CDR3 nucleotides are TGCGCCAGCAGCCAAGACATAGCGGTTCCCGGGGAGCTGTTTTTT. This translates into CASSQDIAVPGELFF.